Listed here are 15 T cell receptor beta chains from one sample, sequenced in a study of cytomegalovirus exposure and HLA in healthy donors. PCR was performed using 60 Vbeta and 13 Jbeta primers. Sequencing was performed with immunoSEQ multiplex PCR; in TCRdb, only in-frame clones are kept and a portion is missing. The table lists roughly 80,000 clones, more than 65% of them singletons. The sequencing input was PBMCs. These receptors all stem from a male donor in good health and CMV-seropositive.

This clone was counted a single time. The CDR3 nucleotides read TGTGCCAGCTCACCACTCGGGACAGAGAATGAGCAGTTCTTC. Encoded protein: CASSPLGTENEQFF. This chain joins TRBV18 and TRBJ2-1; 7 nucleotides match TRBD1. In germline, CDR1 is KGHSH, CDR2 LQKENI. Trimming at V came to 1 base and at J to 7 bases, leaving 4 bases not matched to a gene. CDR3 length: 14 amino acids.

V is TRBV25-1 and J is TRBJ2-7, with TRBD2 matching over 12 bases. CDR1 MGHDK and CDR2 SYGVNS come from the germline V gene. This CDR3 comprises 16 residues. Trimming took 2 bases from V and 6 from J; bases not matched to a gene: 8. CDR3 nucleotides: TGTGCCAGCAGTGAAACGAAGCTAGCGGGAGGGTTCGAGCAGTACTTC. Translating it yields CASSETKLAGGFEQYF.

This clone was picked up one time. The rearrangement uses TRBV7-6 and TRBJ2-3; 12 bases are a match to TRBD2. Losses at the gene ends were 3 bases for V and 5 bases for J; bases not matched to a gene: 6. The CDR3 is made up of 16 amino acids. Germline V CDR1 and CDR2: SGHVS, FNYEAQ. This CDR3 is CASSLASGGAGDTQYF. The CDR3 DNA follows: TGTGCCAGCAGCTTGGCTAGCGGGGGGGCCGGAGATACGCAGTATTTT.

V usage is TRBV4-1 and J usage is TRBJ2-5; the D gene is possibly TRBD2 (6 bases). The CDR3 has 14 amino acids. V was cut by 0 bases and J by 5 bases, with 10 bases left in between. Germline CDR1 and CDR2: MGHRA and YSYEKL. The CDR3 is CASSQDPAGETQYF. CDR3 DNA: TGCGCCAGCAGCCAAGATCCGGCGGGGGAGACCCAGTACTTC.

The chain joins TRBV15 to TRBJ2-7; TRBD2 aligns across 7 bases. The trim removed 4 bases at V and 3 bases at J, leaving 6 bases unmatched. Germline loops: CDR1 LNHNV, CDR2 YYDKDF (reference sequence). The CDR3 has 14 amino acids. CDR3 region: CATSNQRENYEQYF. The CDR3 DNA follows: TGTGCCACCAGCAACCAGCGGGAAAACTACGAGCAGTACTTC.

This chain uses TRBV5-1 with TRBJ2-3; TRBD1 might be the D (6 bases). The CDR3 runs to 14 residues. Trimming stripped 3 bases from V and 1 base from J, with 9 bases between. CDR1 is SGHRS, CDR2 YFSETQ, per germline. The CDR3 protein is CASSSAGGTDTQYF. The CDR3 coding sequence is TGCGCCAGCAGCTCGGCAGGGGGCACAGATACGCAGTATTTT.

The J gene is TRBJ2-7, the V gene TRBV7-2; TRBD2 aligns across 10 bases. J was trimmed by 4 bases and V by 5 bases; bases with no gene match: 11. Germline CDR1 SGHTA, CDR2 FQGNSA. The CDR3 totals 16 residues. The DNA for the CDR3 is TGTGCCAGCAGCACACGACTAGCGGGTACGTCTTACGAGCAGTACTTC. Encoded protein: CASSTRLAGTSYEQYF.

The DNA of the CDR3 is TGCAGCGTTGGGACAGGGGGTTTATACGAGCAGTACTTC. Translating gives CSVGTGGLYEQYF. V gene TRBV29-1 combines with J gene TRBJ2-5; 10 nucleotides line up with TRBD1. The DNA end favors TRBJ2-7, so the J call may be wrong. Looked up from germline, CDR1 is SQVTM and CDR2 is ANQGSEA. There are 13 residues in the CDR3.

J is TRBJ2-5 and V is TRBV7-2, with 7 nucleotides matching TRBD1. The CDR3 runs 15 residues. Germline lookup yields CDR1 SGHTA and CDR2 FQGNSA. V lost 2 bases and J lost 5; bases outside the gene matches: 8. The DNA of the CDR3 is TGTGCCAGCAGCTTAAGGACAGGCGCCGGGGAGACCCAGTACTTC. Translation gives CASSLRTGAGETQYF.

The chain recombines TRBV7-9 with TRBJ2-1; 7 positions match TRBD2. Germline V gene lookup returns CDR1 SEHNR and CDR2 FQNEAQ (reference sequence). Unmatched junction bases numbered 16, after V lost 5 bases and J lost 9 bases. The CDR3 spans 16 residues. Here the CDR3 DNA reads TGTGCCAGCAGCCCATCACGGATCAGTGCGGGGGTTGAGCAGTTCTTC. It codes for CASSPSRISAGVEQFF.

This chain's CDR3 is CASQAPYNSPLHF. Here the CDR3 DNA reads TGTGCCAGTCAGGCCCCCTATAATTCACCCCTCCACTTT. The chain has TRBV19 and TRBJ1-6, with no clear D. The CDR3 is 13 amino acids. Germline V gene sequence: CDR1 LNHDA, CDR2 SQIVND (reference sequence). Deletions cut 8 bases from V and 2 bases from J, with 7 bases between.

The CDR3: CASSLAGQHNQPQHF. CDR3 coding DNA: TGTGCCAGCAGCTTAGCAGGACAGCACAATCAGCCCCAGCATTTT. The chain is built from TRBV7-9 and TRBJ1-5, with D possibly TRBD1 on 6 matching bases. V dropped 0 bases and J dropped 3 bases, with 9 bases sitting between them. Per the germline V gene, CDR1 is SEHNR and CDR2 is FQNEAQ (reference sequence). This CDR3 is 15 amino acids long.

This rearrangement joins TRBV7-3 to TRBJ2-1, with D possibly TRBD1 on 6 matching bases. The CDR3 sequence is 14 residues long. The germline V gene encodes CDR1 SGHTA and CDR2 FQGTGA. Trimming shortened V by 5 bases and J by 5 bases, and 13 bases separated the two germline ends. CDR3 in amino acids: CASSKDSTHNEQFF. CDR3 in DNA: TGTGCCAGCAGCAAGGACAGCACCCACAATGAGCAGTTCTTC. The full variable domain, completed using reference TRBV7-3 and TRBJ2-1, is GAGVSQTPSNKVTEKGKYVELRCDPISGHTALYWYRQSLGQGPEFLIYFQGTGAADDSGLPNDRFFAVRPEGSVSTLKIQRTERGDSAVYLCASSKDSTHNEQFFGPGTRLTVL.

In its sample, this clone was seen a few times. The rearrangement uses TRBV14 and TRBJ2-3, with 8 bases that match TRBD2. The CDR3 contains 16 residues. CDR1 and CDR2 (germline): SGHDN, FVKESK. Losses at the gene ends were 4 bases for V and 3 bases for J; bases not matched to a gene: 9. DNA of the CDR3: TGTGCCAGCAGCCCTATAGCGGGGAGTAGGACAGATACGCAGTATTTT. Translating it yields CASSPIAGSRTDTQYF.

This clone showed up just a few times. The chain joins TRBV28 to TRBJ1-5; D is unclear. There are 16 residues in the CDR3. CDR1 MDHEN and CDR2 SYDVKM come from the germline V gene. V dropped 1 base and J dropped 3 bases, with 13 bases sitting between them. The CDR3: CASSLSGISINQPQHF. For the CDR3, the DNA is TGTGCCAGCAGTTTATCAGGCATATCAATCAATCAGCCCCAGCATTTT.